The T cell receptor (beta chain) described here comes from a study of T cell changes during pregnancy in multiple sclerosis. The method was immunoSEQ multiplex PCR; TCRdb's version includes in-frame clones alone and lacks a portion of them. The sample has around 92,000 clones, 90% to 95% seen once; the top ten hold around 4%. The CDR3 extends over 17 amino acids. Germline loops: CDR1 KGHSH, CDR2 LQKENI. With 2 bases clipped from V and 6 bases from J, the junction kept 12 bases outside the gene matches. In its sample, this clone was seen once. This receptor was identified in a female donor with multiple sclerosis, enrolled in a pregnancy study. The sample in question was peripheral blood, obtained in the first trimester of pregnancy. This sequence joins TRBV18 and TRBJ1-1; 10 nucleotides agree with TRBD1. In DNA, the CDR3 is TGTGCCAGCTCACCATACCGCCAAACCGGGACAGGGGCTGAAGCTTTCTTT. Encoded protein: CASSPYRQTGTGAEAFF.